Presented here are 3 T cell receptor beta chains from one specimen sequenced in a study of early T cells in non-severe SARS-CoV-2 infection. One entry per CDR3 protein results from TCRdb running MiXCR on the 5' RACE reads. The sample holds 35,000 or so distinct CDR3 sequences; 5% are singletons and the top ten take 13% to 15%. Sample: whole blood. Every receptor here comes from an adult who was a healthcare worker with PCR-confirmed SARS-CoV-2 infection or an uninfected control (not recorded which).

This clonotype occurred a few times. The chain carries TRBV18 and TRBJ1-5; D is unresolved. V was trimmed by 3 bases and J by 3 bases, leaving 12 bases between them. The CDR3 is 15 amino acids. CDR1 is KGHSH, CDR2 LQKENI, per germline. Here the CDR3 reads CASSPGLRDNQPQHF. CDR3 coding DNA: TGTGCCAGCTCACCCGGACTCAGAGACAATCAGCCCCAGCATTTT.

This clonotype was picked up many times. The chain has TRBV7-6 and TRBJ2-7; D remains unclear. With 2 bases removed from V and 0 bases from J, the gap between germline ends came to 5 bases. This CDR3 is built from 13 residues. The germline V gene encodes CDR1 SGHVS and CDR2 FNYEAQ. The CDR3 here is CASSLTDSYEQYF. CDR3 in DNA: TGTGCCAGCAGCTTAACGGACTCCTACGAGCAGTACTTC.

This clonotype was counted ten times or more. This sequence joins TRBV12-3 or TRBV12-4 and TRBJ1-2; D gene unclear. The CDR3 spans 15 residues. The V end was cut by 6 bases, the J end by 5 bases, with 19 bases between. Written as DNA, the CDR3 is TGTGCCAGCAGCTCGACGTGGAGCCCCGGGTATGGCTACACCTTC. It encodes CASSSTWSPGYGYTF.